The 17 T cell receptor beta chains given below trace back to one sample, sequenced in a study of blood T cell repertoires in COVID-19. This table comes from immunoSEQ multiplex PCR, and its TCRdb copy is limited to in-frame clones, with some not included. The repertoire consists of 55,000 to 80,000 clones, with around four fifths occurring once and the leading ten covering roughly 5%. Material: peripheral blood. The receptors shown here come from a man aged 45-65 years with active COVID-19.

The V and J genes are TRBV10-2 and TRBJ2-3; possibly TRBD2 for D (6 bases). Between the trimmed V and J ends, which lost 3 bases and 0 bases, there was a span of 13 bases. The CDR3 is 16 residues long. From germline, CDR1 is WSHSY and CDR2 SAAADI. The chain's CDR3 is CASSEARGTSTDTQYF. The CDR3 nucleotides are TGCGCCAGCAGTGAAGCTAGAGGGACTAGCACAGATACGCAGTATTTT.

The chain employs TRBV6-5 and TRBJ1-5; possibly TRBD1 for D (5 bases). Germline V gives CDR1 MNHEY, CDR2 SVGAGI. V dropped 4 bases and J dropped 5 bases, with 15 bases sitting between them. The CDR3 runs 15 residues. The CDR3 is CASSSGGGMHQPQHF. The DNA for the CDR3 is TGTGCCAGCAGTTCCGGGGGAGGGATGCATCAGCCCCAGCATTTT.

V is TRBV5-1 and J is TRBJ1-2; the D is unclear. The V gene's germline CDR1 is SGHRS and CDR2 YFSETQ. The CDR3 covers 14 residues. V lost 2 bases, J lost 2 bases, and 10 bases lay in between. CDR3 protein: CASSFRDLNYGYTF. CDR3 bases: TGCGCCAGCAGCTTCCGGGATCTAAACTATGGCTACACCTTC.

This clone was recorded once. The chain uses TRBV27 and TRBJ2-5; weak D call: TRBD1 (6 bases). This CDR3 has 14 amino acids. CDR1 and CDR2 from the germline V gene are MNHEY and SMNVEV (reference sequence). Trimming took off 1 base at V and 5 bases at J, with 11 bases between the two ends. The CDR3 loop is CASSLFQQGETQYF. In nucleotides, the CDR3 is TGTGCCAGCAGTTTATTTCAACAGGGTGAGACCCAGTACTTC.

This CDR3 reads CASSGGPDEQFF. CDR3 bases: TGCGCCAGCAGTGGGGGCCCCGACGAGCAGTTCTTC. The gene calls are TRBV10-2 and TRBJ2-1; D is possibly TRBD1 (5 bases). Germline-derived CDR1 and CDR2 are WSHSY and SAAADI. There are 12 residues in the CDR3. V lost 4 bases and J 10 bases, leaving 11 bases between the germline ends.

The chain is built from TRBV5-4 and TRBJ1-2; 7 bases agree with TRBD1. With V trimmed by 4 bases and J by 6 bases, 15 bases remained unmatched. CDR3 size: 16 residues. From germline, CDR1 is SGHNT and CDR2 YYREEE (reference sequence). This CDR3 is CASSPRQGLSGNGYTF. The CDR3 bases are TGTGCCAGCAGCCCCCGACAGGGACTTAGTGGGAATGGCTACACCTTC.

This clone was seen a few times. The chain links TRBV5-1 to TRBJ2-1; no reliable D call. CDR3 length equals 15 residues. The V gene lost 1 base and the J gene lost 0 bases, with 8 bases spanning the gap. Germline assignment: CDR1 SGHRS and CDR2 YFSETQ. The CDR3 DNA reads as TGCGCCAGCAGCTTGAGGCGGAGCTCCTACAATGAGCAGTTCTTC. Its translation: CASSLRRSSYNEQFF.

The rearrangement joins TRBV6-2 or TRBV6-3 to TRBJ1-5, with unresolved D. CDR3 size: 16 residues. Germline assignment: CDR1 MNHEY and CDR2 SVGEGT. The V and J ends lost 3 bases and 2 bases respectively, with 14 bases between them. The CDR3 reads CASSYRGRSGNQPQHF. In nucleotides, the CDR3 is TGTGCCAGCAGTTATCGGGGTAGGTCAGGCAATCAGCCCCAGCATTTT.

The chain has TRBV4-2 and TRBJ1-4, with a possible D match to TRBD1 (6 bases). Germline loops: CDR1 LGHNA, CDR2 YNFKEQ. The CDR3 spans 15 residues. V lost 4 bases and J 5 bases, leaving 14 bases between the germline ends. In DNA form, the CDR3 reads TGTGCCAGCAGCCGGAACAGGGAGAGAAATGAAAAACTGTTTTTT. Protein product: CASSRNRERNEKLFF.

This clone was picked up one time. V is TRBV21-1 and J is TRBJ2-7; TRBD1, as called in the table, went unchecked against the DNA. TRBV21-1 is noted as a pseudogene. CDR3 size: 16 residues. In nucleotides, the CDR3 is TGTGCCAGCAGCAAATGGGAGAAGACAGGGACGGACGAGCAGTACTTC. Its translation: CASSKWEKTGTDEQYF.

CDR3 sequence: CASKRFGGTYEQYF. The CDR3 DNA reads as TGTGCCAGCAAGCGGTTCGGGGGGACCTACGAGCAGTACTTC. The chain employs TRBV6-5 and TRBJ2-7; 7 bases are shared with TRBD2. The length of the CDR3 is 14 residues. The trim removed 7 bases at V and 2 bases at J, leaving 8 bases unmatched. Germline CDR1 reads MNHEY; CDR2 reads SVGAGI.

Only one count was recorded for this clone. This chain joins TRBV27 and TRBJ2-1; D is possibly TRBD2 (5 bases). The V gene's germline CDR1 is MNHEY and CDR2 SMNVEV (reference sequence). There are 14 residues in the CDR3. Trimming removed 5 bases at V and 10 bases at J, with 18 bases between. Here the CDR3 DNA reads TGTGCCAGCAGTCCCCCACCCCCCGGAGGAGAGCAGTTCTTC. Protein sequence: CASSPPPPGGEQFF.

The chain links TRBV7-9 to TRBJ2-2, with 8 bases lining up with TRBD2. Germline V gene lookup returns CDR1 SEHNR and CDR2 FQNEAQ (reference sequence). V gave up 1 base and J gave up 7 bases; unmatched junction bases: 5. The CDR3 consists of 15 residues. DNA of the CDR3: TGTGCCAGCAGCTTAGATGGACTAGCTAGCGGGGAGCTGTTTTTT. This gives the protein CASSLDGLASGELFF. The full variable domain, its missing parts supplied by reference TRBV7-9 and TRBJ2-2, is DTGVSQNPRHKITKRGQNVTFRCDPISEHNRLYWYRQTLGQGPEFLTYFQNEAQLEKSRLLSDRFSAERPKGSFSTLEIQRTEQGDSAMYLCASSLDGLASGELFFGEGSRLTVL.

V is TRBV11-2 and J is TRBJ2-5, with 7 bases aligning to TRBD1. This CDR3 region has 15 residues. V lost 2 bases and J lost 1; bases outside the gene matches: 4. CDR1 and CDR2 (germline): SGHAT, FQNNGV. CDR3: CASSLNRGSQETQYF. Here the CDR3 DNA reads TGTGCCAGCAGCTTAAACAGGGGTAGCCAAGAGACCCAGTACTTC. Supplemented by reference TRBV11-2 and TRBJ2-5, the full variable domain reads EAGVAQSPRYKIIEKRQSVAFWCNPISGHATLYWYQQILGQGPKLLIQFQNNGVVDDSQLPKDRFSAERLKGVDSTLKIQPAKLEDSAVYLCASSLNRGSQETQYFGPGTRLLVL.

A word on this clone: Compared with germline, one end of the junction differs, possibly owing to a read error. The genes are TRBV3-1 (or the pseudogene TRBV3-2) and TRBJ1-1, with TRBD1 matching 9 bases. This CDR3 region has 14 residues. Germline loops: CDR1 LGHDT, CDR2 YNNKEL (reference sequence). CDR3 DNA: TGTGCCAGCAGCTTGGGGACAGGGAACCCTGAAGCTTTCTTT. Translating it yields CASSLGTGNPEAFF.

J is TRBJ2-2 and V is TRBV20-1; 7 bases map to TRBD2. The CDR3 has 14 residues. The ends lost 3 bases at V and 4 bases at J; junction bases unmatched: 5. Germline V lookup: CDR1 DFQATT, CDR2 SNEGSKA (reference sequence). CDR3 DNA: TGCAGTGCTAGTGGGGGGGGAATCACCGGGGAGCTGTTTTTT. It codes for CSASGGGITGELFF.

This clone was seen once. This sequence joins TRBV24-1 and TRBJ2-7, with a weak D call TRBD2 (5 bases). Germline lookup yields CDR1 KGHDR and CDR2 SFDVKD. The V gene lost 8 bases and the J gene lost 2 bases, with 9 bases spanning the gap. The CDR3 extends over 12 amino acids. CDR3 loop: CATMDGTYEQYF. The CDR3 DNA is TGTGCCACCATGGACGGGACCTACGAGCAGTACTTC.